This record concerns one TCR beta chain sequence. Other DNA sequences in the same sample also yield this CDR3. The data originate from a study of blood T cell repertoires in COVID-19. About the study: COVID-19 samples, acute and convalescent, were from the United States, Italy and Spain. Sources were T cells, B-cell-depleted T cells, or PBMCs; the material itself was cDNA or gDNA.

As originally analysed: Quantification of nucleated cells was approximated via reference gene primer amplification. Clones were read by immunoSEQ multiplex PCR, and TCRdb kept only the in-frame ones, dropping some. Clone size and the V and J calls come from that table; the DNA yielded D and trimming. Found here are about 240,000 clones, about 90% of them singletons; the top ten hold around 6.9%. The origin of this receptor is a man in his fifties or sixties who had recovered from COVID-19. The specimen was peripheral blood.

CDR3 residues: CASRLAGGTDTQYF. In DNA, the CDR3 is TGTGCCAGCCGCCTAGCGGGGGGCACAGATACGCAGTATTTT. The chain links TRBV2 to TRBJ2-3; 10 nucleotides line up with TRBD2. Trimming removed 8 bases from V and 1 base from J; junction bases left unmatched: 3. This CDR3 comprises 14 residues. The germline CDR1 and CDR2 sequences are SNHLY and FYNNEI.